This TCR beta chain was captured in a study of cytomegalovirus exposure and HLA in healthy donors. On the study more broadly: Genetic ancestry analysis placed under 90% of the roughly 400 donors that were genotyped in the Caucasian-associated cluster.

Study outcomes and limitations: Many donors carried some public TCRs, although rarity characterized most TCR sequences.

In nominal health when sampled, donors likely had unrecorded immune exposures nonetheless. A word on this clone: Its antigen is as yet unknown.

Germline V gene data show CDR1 as SQVTM and CDR2 as ANQGSEA. This CDR3 has 13 amino acids. J was trimmed by 4 bases and V by 5 bases; bases with no gene match: 4. PCR used 60 Vbeta primers and 13 Jbeta primers. Here immunoSEQ multiplex PCR was the method, and the copy in TCRdb shows in-frame clones only, minus some. Of 97,000 or so clones listed, roughly 85% are singletons. The sequence came from a man aged 35-49 years in good health and CMV-seronegative. The chain couples TRBV29-1 to TRBJ1-5, with TRBD1 matching 8 bases. Source material: PBMCs. CDR3 nucleotides: TGCAGCGTTCAGGGGGCCGGTAATCAGCCCCAGCATTTT. This translates into CSVQGAGNQPQHF.